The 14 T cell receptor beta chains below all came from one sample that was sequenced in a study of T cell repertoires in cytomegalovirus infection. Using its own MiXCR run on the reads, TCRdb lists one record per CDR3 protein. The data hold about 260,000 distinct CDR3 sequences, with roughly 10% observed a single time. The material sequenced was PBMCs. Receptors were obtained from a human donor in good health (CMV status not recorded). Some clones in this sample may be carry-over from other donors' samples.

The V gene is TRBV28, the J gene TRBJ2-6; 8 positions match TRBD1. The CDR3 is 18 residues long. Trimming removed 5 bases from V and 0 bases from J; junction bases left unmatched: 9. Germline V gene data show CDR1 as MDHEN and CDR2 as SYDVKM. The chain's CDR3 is CASSLPGQASSGANVLTF. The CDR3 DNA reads TGTGCCAGCAGTCTACCGGGACAGGCTAGCTCTGGGGCCAACGTCCTGACTTTC.

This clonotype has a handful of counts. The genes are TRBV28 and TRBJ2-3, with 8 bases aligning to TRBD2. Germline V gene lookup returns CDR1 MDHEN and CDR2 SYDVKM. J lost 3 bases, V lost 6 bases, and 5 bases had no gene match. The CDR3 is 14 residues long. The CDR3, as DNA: TGTGCCAGCAGAGCGGGGGACCTGACAGATACGCAGTATTTT. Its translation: CASRAGDLTDTQYF.

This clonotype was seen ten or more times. The CDR3, as DNA: TGCAGTGCTAGAGGGCAGGTGGGGGAGCAGTACTTC. Protein sequence: CSARGQVGEQYF. The chain uses TRBV20-1 and TRBJ2-7; D gene uncertain. Germline V CDR1 and CDR2: DFQATT, SNEGSKA (reference sequence). The ends were cut back, 1 base at V and 7 bases at J, with 11 bases in the middle. The CDR3 sequence is 12 residues long.

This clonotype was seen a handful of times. CDR3 nucleotides: TGTGCCAGTAGCACACAGATCTCTGGGGCCAACGTCCTGACTTTC. Its protein product is CASSTQISGANVLTF. This chain joins TRBV19 and TRBJ2-6; D gene unclear. V was pared by 6 bases and J by 0 bases, with 9 bases between. Germline lookup yields CDR1 LNHDA and CDR2 SQIVND (reference sequence). The CDR3 has 15 residues. Filled out from reference TRBV19 and TRBJ2-6, the complete variable domain reads DGGITQSPKYLFRKEGQNVTLSCEQNLNHDAMYWYRQDPGQGLRLIYYSQIVNDFQKGDIAEGYSVSREKKESFPLTVTSAQKNPTAFYLCASSTQISGANVLTFGAGSRLTVL.

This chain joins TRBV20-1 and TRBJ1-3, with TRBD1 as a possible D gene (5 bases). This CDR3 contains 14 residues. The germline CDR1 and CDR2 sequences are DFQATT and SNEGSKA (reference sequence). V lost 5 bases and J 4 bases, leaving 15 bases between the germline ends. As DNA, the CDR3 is TGCAGTGCTCGATCCGGGACCCAAGGAAACACCATATATTTT. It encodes CSARSGTQGNTIYF.

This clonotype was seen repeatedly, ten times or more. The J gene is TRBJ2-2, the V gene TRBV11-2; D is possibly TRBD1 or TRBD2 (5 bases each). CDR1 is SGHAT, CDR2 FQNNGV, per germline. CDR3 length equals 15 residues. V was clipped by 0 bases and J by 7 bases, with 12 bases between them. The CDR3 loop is CASSLDRGSSGELFF. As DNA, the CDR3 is TGTGCCAGCAGCTTAGATCGGGGCTCGAGCGGGGAGCTGTTTTTT.

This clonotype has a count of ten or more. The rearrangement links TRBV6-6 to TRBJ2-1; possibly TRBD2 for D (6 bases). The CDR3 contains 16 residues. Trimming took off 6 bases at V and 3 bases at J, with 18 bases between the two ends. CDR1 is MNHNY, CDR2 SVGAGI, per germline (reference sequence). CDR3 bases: TGTGCCAGCAGCCGCCCGGGACTTCGGGACTACAATGAGCAGTTCTTC. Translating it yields CASSRPGLRDYNEQFF.

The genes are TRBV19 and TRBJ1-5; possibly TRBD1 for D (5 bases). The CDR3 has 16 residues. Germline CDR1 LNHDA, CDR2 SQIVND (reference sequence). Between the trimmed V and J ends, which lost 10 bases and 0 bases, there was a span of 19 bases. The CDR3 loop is CATQWATEISNQPQHF. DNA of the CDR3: TGTGCCACTCAATGGGCGACAGAGATTAGCAATCAGCCCCAGCATTTT.

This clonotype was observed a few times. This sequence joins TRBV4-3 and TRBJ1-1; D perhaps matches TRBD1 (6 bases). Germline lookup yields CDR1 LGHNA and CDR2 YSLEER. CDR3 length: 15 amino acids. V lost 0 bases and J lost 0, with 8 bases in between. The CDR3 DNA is TGCGCCAGCAGCCAAGAGGCAGGGGTGAACACTGAAGCTTTCTTT. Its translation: CASSQEAGVNTEAFF.

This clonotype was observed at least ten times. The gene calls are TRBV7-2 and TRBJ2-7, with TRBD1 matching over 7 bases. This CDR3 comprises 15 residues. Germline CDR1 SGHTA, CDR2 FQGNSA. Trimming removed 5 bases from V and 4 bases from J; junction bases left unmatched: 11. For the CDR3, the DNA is TGTGCCAGCAGCCCGACGACAGGGCCGTTGTACGAGCAGTACTTC. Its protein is CASSPTTGPLYEQYF.

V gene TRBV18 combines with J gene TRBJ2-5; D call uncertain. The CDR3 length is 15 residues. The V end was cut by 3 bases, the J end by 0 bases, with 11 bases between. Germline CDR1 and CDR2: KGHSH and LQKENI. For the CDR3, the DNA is TGTGCCAGCTCACCCCGTAGTACGTACCAAGAGACCCAGTACTTC. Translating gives CASSPRSTYQETQYF.

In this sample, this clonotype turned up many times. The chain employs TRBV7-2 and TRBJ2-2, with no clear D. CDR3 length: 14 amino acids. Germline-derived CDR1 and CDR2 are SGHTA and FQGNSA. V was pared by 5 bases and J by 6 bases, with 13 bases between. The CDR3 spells CASSTTLASGELFF. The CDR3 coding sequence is TGTGCCAGCAGCACCACATTGGCATCCGGGGAGCTGTTTTTT.

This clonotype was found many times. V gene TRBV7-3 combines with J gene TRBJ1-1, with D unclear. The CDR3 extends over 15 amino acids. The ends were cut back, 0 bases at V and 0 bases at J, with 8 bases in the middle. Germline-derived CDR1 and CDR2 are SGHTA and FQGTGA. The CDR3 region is CASSLTGVMNTEAFF. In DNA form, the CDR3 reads TGTGCCAGCAGCTTAACTGGGGTCATGAACACTGAAGCTTTCTTT.

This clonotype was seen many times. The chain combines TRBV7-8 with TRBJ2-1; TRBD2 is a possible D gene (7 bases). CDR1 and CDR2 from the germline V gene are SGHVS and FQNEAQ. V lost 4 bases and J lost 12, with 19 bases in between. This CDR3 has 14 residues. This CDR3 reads CASSSVGEGVGQFF. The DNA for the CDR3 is TGTGCCAGCAGCTCAGTCGGGGAGGGGGTCGGGCAGTTCTTC.